These 23 T cell receptor beta chains came from one sample sequenced in a study of sequential checkpoint blockade in melanoma. Stated treatment: randomized to nivolumab then ipilimumab (arm A) or the reverse (arm B). Profiling relied on immunoSEQ multiplex PCR, and the TCRdb table lists in-frame clones only, not all of them. The sample has approximately 34,000 clones, about 83% seen once. This specimen consisted of CD8+ T cells sorted from blood (inferred from file names), obtained from a patient given nivolumab and ipilimumab in sequence. These receptors were collected from a human donor with melanoma.

The genes are TRBV27 and TRBJ2-7, with 9 bases lining up with TRBD2. Germline V gives CDR1 MNHEY, CDR2 SMNVEV (reference sequence). Trimming removed 7 bases from V and 3 bases from J; junction bases left unmatched: 4. This CDR3 contains 13 residues. CDR3 sequence reads: CASKGGRDYEQYF. The DNA for the CDR3 is TGTGCCAGCAAGGGCGGGAGGGACTACGAGCAGTACTTC.

This clone came up a few times. V gene TRBV5-1 combines with J gene TRBJ2-7, with 8 bases identical to TRBD2. Germline trimming cut 0 bases from V and 2 bases from J; bases unmatched to any gene: 7. CDR1 and CDR2 from the germline V gene are SGHRS and YFSETQ. The CDR3 extends over 16 amino acids. CDR3 DNA sequence: TGCGCCAGCAGCTTGGCGGCGGCGGGAGGTACCTACGAGCAGTACTTC. This encodes CASSLAAAGGTYEQYF.

The chain is built from TRBV7-9 and TRBJ1-1; TRBD1 matches 7 bases. V shed 4 bases and J 11 bases; nucleotides not matched to a gene: 10. In germline, CDR1 is SEHNR, CDR2 FQNEAQ (reference sequence). The CDR3 covers 13 residues. The CDR3 is CASSSGETGSAFF. DNA of the CDR3: TGTGCCAGCAGCTCGGGGGAGACAGGGTCGGCTTTCTTT.

This chain links TRBV9 with TRBJ2-7; 8 bases line up with TRBD2. This CDR3 has 16 amino acids. Trimming removed 4 bases from V and 3 bases from J; junction bases left unmatched: 12. The germline gives CDR1 SGDLS, CDR2 YYNGEE. CDR3 loop: CASSQNRVAGNYEQYF. The DNA of the CDR3 is TGTGCCAGCAGCCAGAACCGGGTAGCGGGAAACTACGAGCAGTACTTC. The whole variable domain, remainder taken from reference TRBV9 and TRBJ2-7, is DSGVTQTPKHLITATGQRVTLRCSPRSGDLSVYWYQQSLDQGLQFLIQYYNGEERAKGNILERFSAQQFPDLHSELNLSSLELGDSALYFCASSQNRVAGNYEQYFGPGTRLTVT.

The J gene is TRBJ2-4, the V gene TRBV2; 9 bases are a match to TRBD1. V lost 3 bases, J lost 7 bases, and 4 bases stayed unmatched. Germline V CDR1 and CDR2: SNHLY, FYNNEI. This CDR3 contains 14 residues. In nucleotides, the CDR3 is TGTGCCAGCAGTGATCCGGACAGGGGTAACATTCAGTACTTC. It yields the protein CASSDPDRGNIQYF.

This rearrangement joins TRBV6-1 to TRBJ2-7; 10 bases agree with TRBD1. In germline, CDR1 is MNHNS, CDR2 SASEGT. Unmatched junction bases numbered 4, after V lost 4 bases and J lost 4 bases. The CDR3 is 14 amino acids. The DNA of the CDR3 is TGTGCCAGCAGTGCCGGGACAGGGGTTTACGAGCAGTACTTC. Encoded protein: CASSAGTGVYEQYF.

Note on this clone: The same CDR3 is also encoded by other DNA sequences in this sample. This rearrangement joins TRBV7-9 to TRBJ1-6; D possibly corresponds to TRBD1 (6 bases). Germline V lookup: CDR1 SEHNR, CDR2 FQNEAQ (reference sequence). This CDR3 comprises 15 residues. V shed 5 bases and J shed 5 bases, with 13 bases lying between them. Written as DNA, the CDR3 is TGTGCCAGCAGCCGCCAACAGGGAAATAATTCACCCCTCCACTTT. Translating it yields CASSRQQGNNSPLHF.

The V and J genes are TRBV7-9 and TRBJ2-7; 11 bases line up with TRBD1. CDR1 and CDR2 from the germline V gene are SEHNR and FQNEAQ (reference sequence). The CDR3 is made up of 13 amino acids. V shed 7 bases and J 5 bases; nucleotides not matched to a gene: 4. CDR3 loop: CASTLGQGDEQYF. The CDR3 DNA reads as TGTGCCAGCACCTTGGGACAGGGGGACGAGCAGTACTTC.

V usage is TRBV6-1 and J usage is TRBJ2-2; possible D gene TRBD1, 5 bases. Per the germline V gene, CDR1 is MNHNS and CDR2 is SASEGT. V lost 3 bases and J lost 5, with 10 bases in between. The CDR3 covers 14 residues. The chain's CDR3 is CASSDTGGTGELFF. The CDR3 DNA reads TGTGCCAGCAGTGACACAGGTGGGACCGGGGAGCTGTTTTTT.

The chain has TRBV5-6 and TRBJ1-5; D might be TRBD1 (6 bases). V was cut by 0 bases and J by 6 bases, with 13 bases left in between. Looked up from germline, CDR1 is SGHDT and CDR2 is YYEEEE. The CDR3 has 15 residues. Here the CDR3 DNA reads TGTGCCAGCAGCTTGGGGGCACAGGGCGTTCAGCCCCAGCATTTT. It is translated as CASSLGAQGVQPQHF.

V gene TRBV6-6 combines with J gene TRBJ2-2; D is unresolved. The germline V gene has CDR1 MNHNY and CDR2 SVGAGI (reference sequence). The CDR3 length is 12 residues. V was clipped by 5 bases and J by 6 bases, with 7 bases between them. This CDR3 is CASSLSPGELFF. The DNA for the CDR3 is TGTGCCAGCAGTCTCTCCCCCGGGGAGCTGTTTTTT.

The chain combines TRBV7-9 with TRBJ1-6; no definite D call. Germline lookup yields CDR1 SEHNR and CDR2 FQNEAQ (reference sequence). Trimming stripped 5 bases from V and 3 bases from J, with 11 bases between. The length of the CDR3 is 15 residues. The CDR3 loop is CASSDREFYNSPLHF. Written as DNA, the CDR3 is TGTGCCAGCAGCGACCGGGAATTCTATAATTCACCCCTCCACTTT. Together with reference TRBV7-9 and TRBJ1-6, the CDR3 gives the full variable domain: DTGVSQNPRHKITKRGQNVTFRCDPISEHNRLYWYRQTLGQGPEFLTYFQNEAQLEKSRLLSDRFSAERPKGSFSTLEIQRTEQGDSAMYLCASSDREFYNSPLHFGNGTRLTVT.

V and J are TRBV10-3 and TRBJ2-7, with 7 positions matching TRBD1. J was trimmed by 4 bases and V by 2 bases; bases with no gene match: 2. The CDR3 loop spans 13 amino acids. CDR1 is ENHRY and CDR2 is SYGVKD in the germline V gene. The CDR3 loop reads CAISEVGQYEQYF. For the CDR3, the DNA is TGTGCCATCAGTGAGGTGGGACAGTACGAGCAGTACTTC.

This chain uses TRBV7-6 with TRBJ2-5; a possible D gene is TRBD2 (6 bases). The J call may be mistaken, given a closer DNA end match to TRBJ2-7. This CDR3 is 13 amino acids long. Germline CDR1 reads SGHVS; CDR2 reads FNYEAQ. The chain's CDR3 is CASSANPGDEQYF. The DNA for the CDR3 is TGTGCCAGCAGCGCAAACCCGGGGGACGAGCAGTACTTC.

The chain couples TRBV20-1 to TRBJ2-5; D gene uncertain. Trimming stripped 8 bases from V and 4 bases from J, with 5 bases between. CDR3 size: 9 residues. Germline lookup yields CDR1 DFQATT and CDR2 SNEGSKA (reference sequence). In DNA form, the CDR3 reads TGCAGTAACTCAGAGACCCAGTACTTC. Translated: CSNSETQYF.

This chain joins TRBV7-6 and TRBJ2-5, with D unresolved. The CDR3 extends over 13 amino acids. The germline V gene has CDR1 SGHVS and CDR2 FNYEAQ. V lost 5 bases, J lost 1 base, and 8 bases lay in between. This chain's CDR3 is CASSLLVQETQYF. CDR3 sequence (DNA): TGTGCCAGCAGCCTCCTCGTCCAAGAGACCCAGTACTTC.

The CDR3 DNA reads as TGTGCCAGCAGCTTAGCCCCACCAGGGGCAGGAAACACCATATATTTT. This codes for CASSLAPPGAGNTIYF. The chain employs TRBV7-6 and TRBJ1-3, with D possibly TRBD1 on 6 matching bases. The CDR3 is made up of 16 amino acids. Trimming removed 0 bases from V and 4 bases from J, with 13 bases in between. From germline, CDR1 is SGHVS and CDR2 FNYEAQ.

The chain recombines TRBV6-5 with TRBJ1-1; D is undetermined. Trimming shortened V by 3 bases and J by 5 bases, and 16 bases separated the two germline ends. The germline V gene has CDR1 MNHEY and CDR2 SVGAGI. The CDR3 runs to 15 residues. The CDR3 is CASSYLGKGGTEAFF. The DNA of the CDR3 is TGTGCCAGCAGTTATTTGGGGAAGGGAGGGACTGAAGCTTTCTTT.

The chain has TRBV5-1 and TRBJ2-7; D is possibly TRBD2 (6 bases). Per the germline V gene, CDR1 is SGHRS and CDR2 is YFSETQ. This CDR3 is built from 14 residues. Trimming left V 0 bases short and J 2 bases short, with 9 bases between. The CDR3 loop reads CASSLAAGTYEQYF. CDR3 coding DNA: TGCGCCAGCAGCTTGGCGGCGGGGACCTACGAGCAGTACTTC.

The chain employs TRBV19 and TRBJ2-7, with 8 nucleotides matching TRBD1. The CDR3 totals 18 residues. Germline V gene lookup returns CDR1 LNHDA and CDR2 SQIVND (reference sequence). The V gene end was trimmed by 5 bases and the J gene end by 0 bases; junction bases not matched to a gene: 15. In nucleotides, the CDR3 is TGTGCCAGTAGTCACGGACAGGGAACGGGAAGAGGCTCCTACGAGCAGTACTTC. This encodes CASSHGQGTGRGSYEQYF. Supplemented by reference TRBV19 and TRBJ2-7, the full variable domain reads DGGITQSPKYLFRKEGQNVTLSCEQNLNHDAMYWYRQDPGQGLRLIYYSQIVNDFQKGDIAEGYSVSREKKESFPLTVTSAQKNPTAFYLCASSHGQGTGRGSYEQYFGPGTRLTVT.

In this sample, this clone turned up a few times. The chain uses TRBV27 and TRBJ2-2, with TRBD2 identical over 9 bases. Germline V lookup: CDR1 MNHEY, CDR2 SMNVEV (reference sequence). Trimming cost V 3 bases and J 3 bases; bases outside gene matches: 11. The CDR3 length is 18 residues. The CDR3 loop is CASSFLPQRGDHTGELFF. CDR3 bases: TGTGCCAGCAGTTTCCTCCCCCAGCGGGGGGATCACACCGGGGAGCTGTTTTTT.

This clone appeared a few times. V gene TRBV18 combines with J gene TRBJ1-1; the match to TRBD1 covers 9 bases. The junction had 4 bases not matched to a gene; V was cut back by 0 bases and J by 5 bases. The germline V gene encodes CDR1 KGHSH and CDR2 LQKENI. This CDR3 contains 15 residues. The CDR3: CASSPPLTGGTEAFF. In nucleotides, the CDR3 is TGTGCCAGCTCACCACCGCTGACAGGGGGTACTGAAGCTTTCTTT.

The chain is built from TRBV6-6 and TRBJ1-5; 7 nucleotides agree with TRBD1. Per germline, CDR1 MNHNY and CDR2 SVGAGI (reference sequence). The CDR3 extends over 13 amino acids. Germline trimming cut 5 bases from V and 7 bases from J; bases unmatched to any gene: 5. CDR3: CASSTGQYQPQHF. The CDR3, as DNA: TGTGCCAGCAGTACGGGACAGTACCAGCCCCAGCATTTT.